The 2 T cell receptor beta chains in this list originate from one sample, sequenced in a study of memory CD4+ T cells and cytomegalovirus serostatus. The sort gate was single viable CD3+CD4+CD8-CD45RO+ cells for memory CD4+ T cells. Sequencing used immunoSEQ multiplex PCR; TCRdb keeps in-frame clones, though not all of them. Among about 56,000 clones listed, over 70% were seen once. The sample taken for sequencing was memory CD4+ T cells from blood. The receptors come from an adult in good health and CMV-seropositive.

This clone was recorded only once. The rearrangement joins TRBV28 to TRBJ2-7; TRBD2 matches at 11 bases. CDR1 MDHEN and CDR2 SYDVKM come from the germline V gene. V dropped 3 bases and J dropped 2; count of bases not matched to a gene: 3. The CDR3 contains 15 residues. The CDR3 protein is CASSLGLAAPYEQYF. The CDR3 DNA reads as TGTGCCAGCAGTTTGGGACTAGCGGCACCCTACGAGCAGTACTTC.

The V gene is TRBV6-5, the J gene TRBJ2-7, with D tentatively TRBD1 (6 bases). The CDR3 sequence is 15 residues long. V gave up 6 bases and J gave up 5 bases, with 20 bases separating them. Germline CDR1 reads MNHEY; CDR2 reads SVGAGI. The CDR3 coding sequence is TGTGCCAGCAGCCCCACCGAAACAGGGTTCGACGAGCAGTACGTC. Its translation is CASSPTETGFDEQYV.